The 23 T cell receptor beta chains reported below all come from one sample, sequenced in a study of blood T cell repertoires in COVID-19. The assay was immunoSEQ multiplex PCR, and TCRdb's table has in-frame clones only and misses some. The table shows tens of thousands of clones, with about 74% occurring only once. The sample was peripheral blood. All receptors come from an elderly woman with acute or convalescent COVID-19.

This clone was found a few times. The V gene is TRBV5-4, the J gene TRBJ2-2; a weak D match, TRBD2 (5 bases). Per the germline V gene, CDR1 is SGHNT and CDR2 is YYREEE (reference sequence). V was shortened by 1 base and J by 6 bases, with 7 bases between the two germline ends. The CDR3 loop spans 13 amino acids. CDR3 residues: CASSLTRAGELFF. CDR3 DNA sequence: TGTGCCAGCAGCTTGACTAGGGCCGGGGAGCTGTTTTTT.

A few counts support this clone. The CDR3 sequence: CASTPGGGNTIYF. In DNA, the CDR3 is TGTGCCAGCACTCCGGGGGGTGGAAACACCATATATTTT. The chain links TRBV7-2 to TRBJ1-3; D is possibly TRBD1 (5 bases). CDR1 and CDR2 (germline): SGHTA, FQGNSA. V lost 7 bases, J lost 3 bases, and 10 bases lay in between. The CDR3 runs 13 residues. Based on the CDR3 plus reference TRBV7-2 and TRBJ1-3, the full variable domain is GAGVSQSPSNKVTEKGKDVELRCDPISGHTALYWYRQSLGQGLEFLIYFQGNSAPDKSGLPSDRFSAERTGGSVSTLTIQRTQQEDSAVYLCASTPGGGNTIYFGEGSWLTVV.

The chain carries TRBV7-9 and TRBJ2-1; D is unclear. Germline V gives CDR1 SEHNR, CDR2 FQNEAQ (reference sequence). The CDR3 has 16 residues. Trimming took 2 bases from V and 4 from J, leaving 15 bases between them. CDR3 nucleotides: TGTGCCAGCAGCTTAAATTTAATCGGAGATTACAATGAGCAGTTCTTC. Encoded protein: CASSLNLIGDYNEQFF.

The chain combines TRBV2 with TRBJ1-4; D remains unclear. From germline, CDR1 is SNHLY and CDR2 FYNNEI. The CDR3 has 15 residues. Trimming took off 4 bases at V and 7 bases at J, with 16 bases between the two ends. The CDR3 sequence: CASSGGSRQSEKLFF. The CDR3 region has the DNA TGTGCCAGCAGTGGAGGGAGCCGCCAAAGTGAAAAACTGTTTTTT.

The V gene is TRBV7-5, the J gene TRBJ2-1; the table's D call TRBD2 went unverified against the DNA. TRBV7-5 is a pseudogene. The CDR3 consists of 17 residues. CDR3 coding DNA: TGTGCCAGAAGCCCGCCAAGGGGAGCGGGAGGGTACAATGAGCAGTTCTTC. Amino acids: CARSPPRGAGGYNEQFF.

The J gene is TRBJ1-1, the V gene TRBV19, with TRBD1 matching over 8 bases. Germline CDR1 is LNHDA and CDR2 is SQIVND (reference sequence). This CDR3 spans 14 amino acids. The junction had 10 bases not matched to a gene; V was cut back by 10 bases and J by 3 bases. CDR3 nucleotides: TGTGCCATTTATCCGGGACAGGATCACACTGAAGCTTTCTTT. Translation gives CAIYPGQDHTEAFF.

By its share, this clone is medium-sized. This rearrangement joins TRBV21-1 to TRBJ1-5; TRBD1 is taken as the D call from the table, unchecked against the DNA. TRBV21-1 is an annotated pseudogene. The CDR3 is 17 amino acids. The CDR3, as DNA: TGTGCCAGCAGCAAAGGTGGTAGCAGGGGGTGGTATCAGCCCCAGCATTTT. Translated: CASSKGGSRGWYQPQHF.

The chain recombines TRBV27 with TRBJ1-1; the D is unclear. V lost 5 bases to trimming and J lost 1 base, with 11 bases between them. The CDR3 loop spans 14 amino acids. Germline values: CDR1 MNHEY, CDR2 SMNVEV (reference sequence). The CDR3 DNA sequence: TGTGCCAGCAGTCTCGCGGGAAGGAACACTGAAGCTTTCTTT. Amino acids: CASSLAGRNTEAFF.

This chain joins TRBV4-3 and TRBJ2-3; 7 bases match TRBD2. Germline V gene data show CDR1 as LGHNA and CDR2 as YSLEER. Trimming at V came to 0 bases and at J to 9 bases, leaving 12 bases not matched to a gene. The CDR3 sequence is 16 residues long. The CDR3 loop is CASSQDLGSGGWTQYF. DNA of the CDR3: TGCGCCAGCAGCCAAGATCTCGGCTCGGGGGGATGGACGCAGTATTTT.

This clone was detected a few times. The rearrangement joins TRBV15 to TRBJ2-7; 9 bases align to TRBD1. The CDR3 is 15 residues long. The V gene end was trimmed by 1 base and the J gene end by 4 bases; junction bases not matched to a gene: 5. Germline V gene sequence: CDR1 LNHNV, CDR2 YYDKDF (reference sequence). This chain's CDR3 is CATSRVADRGYEQYF. CDR3 DNA: TGTGCCACCAGCAGAGTAGCGGACAGGGGTTACGAGCAGTACTTC.

DNA of the CDR3: TGTGCCAGCAGCGGTCCTATGGGGGGGGATGGCTACACCTTC. This codes for CASSGPMGGDGYTF. This chain joins TRBV9 and TRBJ1-2; weak D call: TRBD1 (5 bases). CDR3 length: 14 amino acids. The V gene lost 3 bases and the J gene lost 6 bases, with 15 bases spanning the gap. Germline assignment: CDR1 SGDLS and CDR2 YYNGEE.

The chain combines TRBV6-6 with TRBJ2-7; 7 bases fit TRBD1. Losses at the gene ends were 4 bases for V and 3 bases for J; bases not matched to a gene: 6. Germline CDR1 and CDR2: MNHNY and SVGAGI (reference sequence). The CDR3 is made up of 14 amino acids. The CDR3 here is CASSLGGSDYEQYF. CDR3 sequence (DNA): TGTGCCAGCAGTTTAGGGGGCTCCGACTACGAGCAGTACTTC.

This rearrangement joins TRBV28 to TRBJ1-6; 8 bases align to TRBD1. After removal of 6 bases from V and 3 bases from J, the junction contained 7 bases not matched to a gene. Germline V gives CDR1 MDHEN, CDR2 SYDVKM. The CDR3 length is 16 residues. In DNA form, the CDR3 reads TGTGCCAGCAGGCCAGGGGGCGAAGGCTATAATTCACCCCTCCACTTT. Protein product: CASRPGGEGYNSPLHF.

In DNA form, the CDR3 reads TGTGCCATCAGTGAGTCGTTACAGACTAACTATGGCTACACCTTC. Encoded protein: CAISESLQTNYGYTF. The chain recombines TRBV10-3 with TRBJ1-2; D uncertain. The CDR3 length is 15 residues. In germline, CDR1 is ENHRY, CDR2 SYGVKD. The V end was cut by 0 bases, the J end by 0 bases, with 8 bases between.

The V and J genes are TRBV7-2 and TRBJ2-5, with a tentative D call TRBD2 (6 bases). V was shortened by 1 base and J by 4 bases, with 10 bases between the two germline ends. CDR1 is SGHTA and CDR2 is FQGNSA in the germline V gene. The CDR3 sequence is 14 residues long. The CDR3 coding sequence is TGTGCCAGCAGCTTAGATCTGGGGGGAGAGACCCAGTACTTC. It codes for CASSLDLGGETQYF.

The chain is built from TRBV28 and TRBJ2-5; perhaps TRBD1 as D (6 bases). V shed 6 bases and J shed 5 bases, with 13 bases lying between them. The CDR3 has 13 residues. CDR1 and CDR2 from the germline V gene are MDHEN and SYDVKM. This chain's CDR3 is CASRSQGRETQYF. The CDR3 DNA reads TGTGCCAGCAGGTCACAGGGACGGGAGACCCAGTACTTC.

This sequence joins TRBV7-8 and TRBJ2-7, with 7 bases aligning to TRBD1. The length of the CDR3 is 14 residues. CDR1 SGHVS and CDR2 FQNEAQ come from the germline V gene. Trimming removed 5 bases from V and 6 bases from J; junction bases left unmatched: 10. The CDR3 loop is CASSHTFTGAEQYF. CDR3 bases: TGTGCCAGCAGCCACACATTTACAGGGGCCGAGCAGTACTTC.

This chain links TRBV5-4 with TRBJ2-7; 7 positions agree with TRBD1. The CDR3 contains 14 residues. J lost 1 base, V lost 4 bases, and 5 bases had no gene match. In germline, CDR1 is SGHNT, CDR2 YYREEE (reference sequence). The CDR3 spells CASSRDSFSYEQYF. The CDR3 coding sequence is TGTGCCAGCAGCAGGGACAGCTTTTCCTACGAGCAGTACTTC.

This clone showed up just a few times. The chain combines TRBV27 with TRBJ2-7; perhaps TRBD2 as D (5 bases). Trimming took 5 bases from V and 6 from J, leaving 17 bases between them. The CDR3 totals 14 residues. CDR1 and CDR2 (germline): MNHEY, SMNVEV (reference sequence). The CDR3 DNA follows: TGTGCCAGCAGTCCTGCGGCTGGGAGCGGCGAGCAGTACTTC. Translated, it gives CASSPAAGSGEQYF.

This chain joins TRBV19 and TRBJ2-1; TRBD2 matches at 11 bases. V gave up 7 bases and J gave up 0 bases; unmatched junction bases: 14. CDR1 is LNHDA and CDR2 is SQIVND in the germline V gene (reference sequence). This CDR3 is 19 amino acids long. The CDR3 nucleotides read TGTGCCAGTACGGGGGCCCTAGCGGGAGGTCCGAGCTCCTACAATGAGCAGTTCTTC. Translated, it gives CASTGALAGGPSSYNEQFF.

CDR3 region: CASSIDPTGSVYGYTF. CDR3 sequence (DNA): TGTGCCAGTAGTATAGATCCGACAGGGTCGGTCTATGGCTACACCTTC. The V gene is TRBV19, the J gene TRBJ1-2; 7 nucleotides align to TRBD1. Looked up from germline, CDR1 is LNHDA and CDR2 is SQIVND (reference sequence). This CDR3 region has 16 residues. V lost 0 bases and J lost 4; bases outside the gene matches: 8. Based on the CDR3 plus reference TRBV19 and TRBJ1-2, the full variable domain is DGGITQSPKYLFRKEGQNVTLSCEQNLNHDAMYWYRQDPGQGLRLIYYSQIVNDFQKGDIAEGYSVSREKKESFPLTVTSAQKNPTAFYLCASSIDPTGSVYGYTFGSGTRLTVV.

The table lists this clone with a count of one. In DNA form, the CDR3 reads TGTGCCAGCCTGGGGCAGACCTCTGGAAACACCATATATTTT. The encoded protein is CASLGQTSGNTIYF. The chain couples TRBV18 to TRBJ1-3; a weak D match, TRBD1 (5 bases). The CDR3 length is 14 residues. In germline, CDR1 is KGHSH, CDR2 LQKENI. V lost 8 bases and J lost 0, with 11 bases in between. Supplemented by reference TRBV18 and TRBJ1-3, the full variable domain reads NAGVMQNPRHLVRRRGQEARLRCSPMKGHSHVYWYRQLPEEGLKFMVYLQKENIIDESGMPKERFSAEFPKEGPSILRIQQVVRGDSAAYFCASLGQTSGNTIYFGEGSWLTVV.

CDR3 in DNA: TGCGCCAGCAGTGAGCTGGGAGGAGGCTACACCTTC. Translating gives CASSELGGGYTF. The chain is built from TRBV10-2 and TRBJ1-2, with D unclear. Trimming removed 2 bases at V and 8 bases at J, with 9 bases between. The germline CDR1 and CDR2 sequences are WSHSY and SAAADI. The CDR3 sequence is 12 residues long.